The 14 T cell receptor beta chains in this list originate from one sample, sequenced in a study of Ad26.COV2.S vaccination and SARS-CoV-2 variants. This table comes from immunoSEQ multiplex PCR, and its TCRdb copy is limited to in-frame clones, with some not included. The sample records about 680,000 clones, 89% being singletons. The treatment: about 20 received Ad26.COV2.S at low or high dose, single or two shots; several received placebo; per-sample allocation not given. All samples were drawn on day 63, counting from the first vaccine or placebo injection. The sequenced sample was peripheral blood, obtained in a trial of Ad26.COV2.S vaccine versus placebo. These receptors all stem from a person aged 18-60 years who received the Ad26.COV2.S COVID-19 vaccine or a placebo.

CDR3 sequence reads: CASSPGLANEQYF. The DNA for the CDR3 is TGTGCCAGCTCACCGGGACTAGCGAACGAGCAGTACTTC. This rearrangement joins TRBV18 to TRBJ2-7; TRBD2 agrees at 10 bases. This CDR3 is 13 amino acids long. Germline assignment: CDR1 KGHSH and CDR2 LQKENI. J was trimmed by 5 bases and V by 3 bases; bases with no gene match: 1.

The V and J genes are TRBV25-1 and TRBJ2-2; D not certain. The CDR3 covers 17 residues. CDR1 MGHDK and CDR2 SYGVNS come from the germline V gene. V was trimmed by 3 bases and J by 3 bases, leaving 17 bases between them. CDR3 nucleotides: TGTGCCAGCAGTGATATACTGGGAATACGTGACACCGGGGAGCTGTTTTTT. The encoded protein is CASSDILGIRDTGELFF. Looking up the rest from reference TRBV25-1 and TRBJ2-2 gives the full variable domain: EADIYQTPRYLVIGTGKKITLECSQTMGHDKMYWYQQDPGMELHLIHYSYGVNSTEKGDLSSESTVSRIRTEHFPLTLESARPSHTSQYLCASSDILGIRDTGELFFGEGSRLTVL.

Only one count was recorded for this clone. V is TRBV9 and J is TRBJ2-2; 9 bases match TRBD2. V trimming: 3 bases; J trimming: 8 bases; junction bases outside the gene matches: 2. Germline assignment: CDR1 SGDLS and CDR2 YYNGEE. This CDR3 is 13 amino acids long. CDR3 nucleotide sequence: TGTGCCAGCAGCGGAACTAGCGGGGGGGAGCTGTTTTTT. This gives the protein CASSGTSGGELFF.

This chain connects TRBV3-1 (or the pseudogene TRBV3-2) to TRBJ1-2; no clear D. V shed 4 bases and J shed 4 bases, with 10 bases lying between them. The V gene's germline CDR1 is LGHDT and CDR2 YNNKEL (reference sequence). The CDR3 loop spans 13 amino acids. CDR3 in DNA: TGTGCCAGCAGCCGGGATGAGCTCTATGGCTACACCTTC. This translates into CASSRDELYGYTF.

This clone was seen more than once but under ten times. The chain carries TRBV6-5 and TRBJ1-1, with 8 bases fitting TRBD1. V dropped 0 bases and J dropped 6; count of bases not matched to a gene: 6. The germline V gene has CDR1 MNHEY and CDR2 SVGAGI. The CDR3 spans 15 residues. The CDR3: CASSYSFDRGAEAFF. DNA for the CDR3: TGTGCCAGCAGTTACTCCTTCGACAGGGGCGCTGAAGCTTTCTTT.

CDR3 sequence reads: CASSSEPGQDSEKLFF. CDR3 coding DNA: TGTGCCAGCAGCTCGGAACCGGGACAGGACTCTGAAAAACTGTTTTTT. V gene TRBV5-4 combines with J gene TRBJ1-4; 8 positions agree with TRBD1. CDR1 and CDR2 (germline): SGHNT, YYREEE (reference sequence). The ends lost 3 bases at V and 7 bases at J; junction bases unmatched: 11. The CDR3 extends over 16 amino acids.

The CDR3 DNA reads as TGTGCCAGCAGCTTAGAAGGTCGTGGGGGCTACAATGAGCAGTTCTTC. Encoded protein: CASSLEGRGGYNEQFF. The chain uses TRBV7-8 and TRBJ2-1; D possibly uses TRBD1 or TRBD2 (5 bases each). The CDR3 is 16 amino acids. The V end lost 1 base, the J end lost 3 bases, and 13 bases lay between the germline ends. Per the germline V gene, CDR1 is SGHVS and CDR2 is FQNEAQ.

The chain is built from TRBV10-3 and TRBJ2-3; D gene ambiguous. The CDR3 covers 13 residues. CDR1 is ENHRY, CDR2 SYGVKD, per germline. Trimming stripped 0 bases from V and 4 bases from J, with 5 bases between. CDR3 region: CAISESGSDTQYF. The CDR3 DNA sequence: TGTGCCATCAGTGAGTCCGGGTCAGATACGCAGTATTTT.

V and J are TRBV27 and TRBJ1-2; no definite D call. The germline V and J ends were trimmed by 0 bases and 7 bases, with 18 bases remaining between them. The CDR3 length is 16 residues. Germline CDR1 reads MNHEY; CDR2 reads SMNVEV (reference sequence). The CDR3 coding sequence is TGTGCCAGCAGTTTATCCTTTCGTGGCGGGAACCTTGGCTACACCTTC. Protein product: CASSLSFRGGNLGYTF.

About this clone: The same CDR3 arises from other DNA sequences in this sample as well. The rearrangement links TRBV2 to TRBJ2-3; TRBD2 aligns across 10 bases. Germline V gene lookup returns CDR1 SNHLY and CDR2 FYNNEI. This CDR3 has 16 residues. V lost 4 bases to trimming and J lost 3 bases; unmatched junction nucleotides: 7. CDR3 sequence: CASSVLAGVRTDTQYF. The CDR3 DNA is TGTGCCAGCAGTGTCCTAGCGGGAGTTCGAACAGATACGCAGTATTTT. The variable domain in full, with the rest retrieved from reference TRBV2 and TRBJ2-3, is EPEVTQTPSHQVTQMGQEVILRCVPISNHLYFYWYRQILGQKVEFLVSFYNNEISEKSEIFDDQFSVERPDGSNFTLKIRSTKLEDSAMYFCASSVLAGVRTDTQYFGPGTRLTVL.

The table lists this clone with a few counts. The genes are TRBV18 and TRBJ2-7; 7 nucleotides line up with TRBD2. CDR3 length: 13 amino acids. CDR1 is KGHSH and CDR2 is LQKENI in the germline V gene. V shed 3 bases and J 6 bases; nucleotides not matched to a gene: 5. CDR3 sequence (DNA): TGTGCCAGCTCACCGGGAGGGCTAGGCGAGCAGTACTTC. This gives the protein CASSPGGLGEQYF.

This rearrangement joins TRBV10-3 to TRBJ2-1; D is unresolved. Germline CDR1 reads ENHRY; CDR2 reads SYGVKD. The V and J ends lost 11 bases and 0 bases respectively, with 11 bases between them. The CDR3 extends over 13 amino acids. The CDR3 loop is CAAAQVSYNEQFF. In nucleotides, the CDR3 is TGTGCCGCCGCTCAGGTCTCCTACAATGAGCAGTTCTTC.

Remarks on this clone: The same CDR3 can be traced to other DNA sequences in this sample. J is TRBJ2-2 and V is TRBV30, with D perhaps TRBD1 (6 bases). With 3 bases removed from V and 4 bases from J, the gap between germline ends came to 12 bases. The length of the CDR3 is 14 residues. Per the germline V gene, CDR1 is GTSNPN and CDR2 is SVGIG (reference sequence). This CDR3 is CAWSRGRGTGELFF. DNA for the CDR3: TGTGCCTGGAGCAGGGGACGCGGCACCGGGGAGCTGTTTTTT.

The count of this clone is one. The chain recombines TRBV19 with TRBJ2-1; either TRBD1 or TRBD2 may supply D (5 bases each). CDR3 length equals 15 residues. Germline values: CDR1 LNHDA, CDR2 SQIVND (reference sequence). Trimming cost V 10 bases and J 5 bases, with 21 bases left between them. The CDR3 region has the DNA TGTGCCACCCCCGCGGTGGGGGAGAATGACAATGAGCAGTTCTTC. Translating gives CATPAVGENDNEQFF.